These 26 T cell receptor beta chains originate from one sample sequenced in a study of CD8 T cells in Susac syndrome. RNA, at about 0.45 to 1 ug, was reverse transcribed with random hexamers. TCRdb used MiXCR to reprocess the immunoSEQ multiplex PCR reads, holding one entry per CDR3 protein. The profile shows some 200,000 distinct CDR3 sequences, roughly 92% of them singletons. The material sequenced was CD8+ T cells from PBMCs. Receptors originate from a human donor with multiple sclerosis.

V is TRBV20-1 and J is TRBJ2-5; weak D call: TRBD2 (5 bases). The CDR3 runs to 13 residues. Germline V lookup: CDR1 DFQATT, CDR2 SNEGSKA (reference sequence). The CDR3 sequence is CKTGGSVQETQYF. Here the CDR3 DNA reads TGCAAAACTGGAGGTTCTGTACAAGAGACCCAGTACTTC.

This clonotype was detected only once. The chain is built from TRBV12-3 or TRBV12-4 and TRBJ2-3; the D is unclear. This CDR3 has 13 residues. Trimming pared 6 bases from V and 1 base from J, leaving 8 bases between. DNA of the CDR3: TGTGCCAGCAGGAGCTGGGGCACAGATACGCAGTATTTT. Translation: CASRSWGTDTQYF.

This clonotype was seen a single time. This chain connects TRBV19 to TRBJ2-7; TRBD1 matches at 8 bases. V lost 9 bases and J lost 4; bases outside the gene matches: 8. The CDR3 consists of 13 residues. Germline V gene data show CDR1 as LNHDA and CDR2 as SQIVND (reference sequence). The CDR3 loop reads CASRGPDIYEQYF. The CDR3 region has the DNA TGTGCCAGCAGGGGGCCAGACATATACGAGCAGTACTTC.

The CDR3 here is CASSRRPGADTQYF. CDR3 sequence (DNA): TGTGCCAGCAGCCGAAGGCCAGGTGCGGATACGCAGTATTTT. The rearrangement links TRBV7-9 to TRBJ2-3; D uncertain. Trimming cost V 5 bases and J 6 bases, with 15 bases left between them. In germline, CDR1 is SEHNR, CDR2 FQNEAQ (reference sequence). The CDR3 covers 14 residues.

The chain uses TRBV5-6 and TRBJ2-6; tentatively, D is TRBD2 (5 bases). The CDR3 loop spans 14 amino acids. Per the germline V gene, CDR1 is SGHDT and CDR2 is YYEEEE. V was shortened by 4 bases and J by 4 bases, with 9 bases between the two germline ends. The CDR3 loop reads CASSLGEGANVLTF. The CDR3 nucleotides read TGTGCCAGCAGCCTCGGGGAGGGGGCCAACGTCCTGACTTTC.

This clonotype was seen a handful of times. V and J are TRBV6-2 or TRBV6-3 and TRBJ2-1; D gene uncertain. CDR3 length: 12 residues. Looked up from germline, CDR1 is MNHEY and CDR2 is SVGEGT. The V end lost 6 bases, the J end lost 7 bases, and 10 bases lay between the germline ends. The chain's CDR3 is CASSSSRNEQFF. The CDR3 region has the DNA TGTGCCAGCAGCTCTAGTAGGAATGAGCAGTTCTTC.

The genes are TRBV5-1 and TRBJ2-7; D remains unclear. The germline CDR1 and CDR2 sequences are SGHRS and YFSETQ. The CDR3 sequence is 14 residues long. The V gene lost 2 bases and the J gene lost 2 bases, with 11 bases spanning the gap. The CDR3: CASSFQSAAYEQYF. The CDR3, as DNA: TGCGCCAGCAGCTTCCAGTCAGCCGCCTACGAGCAGTACTTC.

The chain employs TRBV19 and TRBJ1-2; D ambiguous. The ends were cut back, 3 bases at V and 3 bases at J, with 17 bases in the middle. Germline V gene data show CDR1 as LNHDA and CDR2 as SQIVND (reference sequence). The CDR3 consists of 16 residues. The CDR3 DNA follows: TGTGCCAGTAGTATTCCGGCTGGGTTTACGGACTATGGCTACACCTTC. Its protein product is CASSIPAGFTDYGYTF.

The chain carries TRBV7-8 and TRBJ2-7; the D call may be TRBD1 or TRBD2 (5 bases each). The CDR3 sequence is 15 residues long. The V end lost 5 bases, the J end lost 2 bases, and 16 bases lay between the germline ends. The germline CDR1 and CDR2 sequences are SGHVS and FQNEAQ. For the CDR3, the DNA is TGTGCCAGCAGCCCGGGGATAAGGGGAGCCTACGAGCAGTACTTC. Amino acid sequence: CASSPGIRGAYEQYF.

The J gene is TRBJ2-7, the V gene TRBV27; D possibly matches TRBD1 or TRBD2 (5 bases each). The CDR3 runs 16 residues. Germline CDR1 MNHEY, CDR2 SMNVEV (reference sequence). The germline V and J ends were trimmed by 2 bases and 6 bases, with 20 bases remaining between them. CDR3 nucleotide sequence: TGTGCCAGCAGTTTAACTCCGGGACCCCGCCCGGGCGAGCAGTACTTC. The encoded protein is CASSLTPGPRPGEQYF.

The chain couples TRBV2 to TRBJ1-5; D might be TRBD1 (6 bases). In germline, CDR1 is SNHLY, CDR2 FYNNEI. The CDR3 length is 15 residues. V was clipped by 3 bases and J by 5 bases, with 14 bases between them. CDR3 nucleotide sequence: TGTGCCAGCAGTGAGCACCAGGGGAAAGATCAGCCCCAGCATTTT. It specifies CASSEHQGKDQPQHF.

Here the CDR3 reads CATRGANTGELFF. DNA for the CDR3: TGTGCCACCCGTGGGGCAAACACCGGGGAGCTGTTTTTT. V gene TRBV5-4 combines with J gene TRBJ2-2; tentatively, D is TRBD1 (5 bases). The germline gives CDR1 SGHNT, CDR2 YYREEE (reference sequence). This CDR3 contains 13 residues. V was clipped by 9 bases and J by 2 bases, with 11 bases between them.

The chain combines TRBV19 with TRBJ1-1; the D gene is possibly TRBD1 (5 bases). CDR1 is LNHDA, CDR2 SQIVND, per germline (reference sequence). The CDR3 spans 13 residues. The V end lost 0 bases, the J end lost 4 bases, and 6 bases lay between the germline ends. CDR3 loop: CASSIDGGTEAFF. The DNA for the CDR3 is TGTGCCAGTAGTATAGATGGGGGCACTGAAGCTTTCTTT.

The chain couples TRBV5-6 to TRBJ1-1; D gene uncertain. Germline V gene sequence: CDR1 SGHDT, CDR2 YYEEEE. The CDR3 sequence is 13 residues long. V was trimmed by 0 bases and J by 7 bases, leaving 10 bases between them. The CDR3 coding sequence is TGTGCCAGCAGCTTGGAACCGGGTCTTGAAGCTTTCTTT. Its translation is CASSLEPGLEAFF.

CDR3 in amino acids: CATSAADRLYGYTF. The DNA for the CDR3 is TGTGCCACCAGCGCTGCGGACAGGCTCTATGGCTACACCTTC. The V call is TRBV15, the J call TRBJ1-2; 7 nucleotides agree with TRBD1. The CDR3 length is 14 residues. J was trimmed by 4 bases and V by 5 bases; bases with no gene match: 7. Germline CDR1 is LNHNV and CDR2 is YYDKDF (reference sequence).

The chain couples TRBV12-3 or TRBV12-4 to TRBJ2-2; 7 bases align to TRBD1. V gave up 5 bases and J gave up 5 bases; unmatched junction bases: 8. This CDR3 contains 15 residues. The CDR3 reads CASSPPGTATGELFF. For the CDR3, the DNA is TGTGCCAGCAGTCCCCCCGGGACAGCGACCGGGGAGCTGTTTTTT.

The rearrangement links TRBV7-9 to TRBJ2-2; D call uncertain. Germline loops: CDR1 SEHNR, CDR2 FQNEAQ (reference sequence). The ends were cut back, 3 bases at V and 0 bases at J, with 8 bases in the middle. The CDR3 runs 15 residues. The CDR3 protein is CASSFYRTNTGELFF. As DNA, the CDR3 is TGTGCCAGCAGCTTTTACAGAACGAACACCGGGGAGCTGTTTTTT.

The sample holds one count of this clonotype. The chain recombines TRBV5-1 with TRBJ2-5, with D perhaps TRBD1 (6 bases). With 0 bases removed from V and 5 bases from J, the gap between germline ends came to 20 bases. The CDR3 has 17 amino acids. The V gene's germline CDR1 is SGHRS and CDR2 YFSETQ. The CDR3 loop is CASSLDATGSLGETQYF. As DNA, the CDR3 is TGCGCCAGCAGCTTGGACGCTACAGGGTCCCTAGGGGAGACCCAGTACTTC. Using reference TRBV5-1 and TRBJ2-5 for the parts outside the CDR3, the full variable domain is KAGVTQTPRYLIKTRGQQVTLSCSPISGHRSVSWYQQTPGQGLQFLFEYFSETQRNKGNFPGRFSGRQFSNSRSEMNVSTLELGDSALYLCASSLDATGSLGETQYFGPGTRLLVL.

The chain is built from TRBV6-1 and TRBJ1-1; D uncertain. This CDR3 is built from 12 residues. The V and J ends lost 2 bases and 10 bases respectively, with 11 bases between them. Germline V gene sequence: CDR1 MNHNS, CDR2 SASEGT. The chain's CDR3 is CASSEYVVAAFF. For the CDR3, the DNA is TGTGCCAGCAGTGAATACGTGGTTGCAGCTTTCTTT.

J is TRBJ1-1 and V is TRBV2, with D uncertain. CDR1 is SNHLY, CDR2 FYNNEI, per germline. The CDR3 totals 13 residues. The V end lost 6 bases, the J end lost 3 bases, and 11 bases lay between the germline ends. The CDR3, as DNA: TGTGCCAGCAGGACGCCCCCGGACACTGAAGCTTTCTTT. Its translation is CASRTPPDTEAFF.

The J gene is TRBJ1-1, the V gene TRBV9; possibly TRBD1 for D (5 bases). This CDR3 spans 14 amino acids. The V end lost 7 bases, the J end lost 3 bases, and 16 bases lay between the germline ends. Germline V gene sequence: CDR1 SGDLS, CDR2 YYNGEE. The chain's CDR3 is CASSASGVYTEAFF. The CDR3 region has the DNA TGTGCCAGCTCGGCCTCGGGGGTATACACTGAAGCTTTCTTT.

This chain joins TRBV5-6 and TRBJ1-2; perhaps TRBD1 as D (6 bases). V lost 0 bases to trimming and J lost 4 bases, with 13 bases between them. This CDR3 is 15 amino acids long. The V gene's germline CDR1 is SGHDT and CDR2 YYEEEE. CDR3 bases: TGTGCCAGCAGCTTGGGAACAGGGTCGGCCTATGGCTACACCTTC. The encoded protein is CASSLGTGSAYGYTF.

V gene TRBV29-1 combines with J gene TRBJ1-1, with D possibly TRBD1 on 5 matching bases. Trimming removed 3 bases from V and 1 base from J, with 9 bases in between. The CDR3 sequence is 13 residues long. Germline V gene lookup returns CDR1 SQVTM and CDR2 ANQGSEA. CDR3 sequence: CSVDRDGNTEAFF. CDR3 DNA: TGCAGCGTTGACCGGGACGGGAACACTGAAGCTTTCTTT.

The chain has TRBV4-1 and TRBJ2-1; 14 positions agree with TRBD2. The V gene end was trimmed by 8 bases and the J gene end by 6 bases; junction bases not matched to a gene: 6. The CDR3 length is 15 residues. Germline V gives CDR1 MGHRA, CDR2 YSYEKL. CDR3 DNA: TGCGCCAGCGCGGAGGGACTAGCGGGAGTCAATGAGCAGTTCTTC. Protein sequence: CASAEGLAGVNEQFF.

CDR3 residues: CASRRLGGGDGYTF. The CDR3 DNA reads as TGTGCCAGCAGAAGACTGGGGGGTGGGGATGGCTACACCTTC. The chain has TRBV12-3 or TRBV12-4 and TRBJ1-2, with a possible D match to TRBD1 (5 bases). The CDR3 is 14 residues long. Trimming stripped 6 bases from V and 6 bases from J, with 17 bases between.

V is TRBV20-1 and J is TRBJ2-1; 10 bases fit TRBD1. The CDR3 has 14 residues. The germline V gene has CDR1 DFQATT and CDR2 SNEGSKA (reference sequence). V lost 4 bases, J lost 7 bases, and 7 bases stayed unmatched. In DNA, the CDR3 is TGCAGTGCTAAGGACAGGGGGAAGGGGAATGAGCAGTTCTTC. Its protein is CSAKDRGKGNEQFF.